Detailed here is one T cell receptor (beta chain). Its specificity is not known. The CDR3 has 15 residues. Germline lookup yields CDR1 MGHDK and CDR2 SYGVNS. V shed 1 base and J 3 bases; nucleotides not matched to a gene: 4. TCRdb's copy holds only in-frame clones and misses some; the assay was immunoSEQ multiplex PCR. The sample gives tens of thousands of clones, roughly 90% of which show up once; about 14% is in the top ten. The sample's time point: cycle 4 day 1 (C4D1), after less than 7 weeks of nivolumab. Autologous stem cell transplantation was followed by relapse in every patient, and brentuximab vedotin exposure varied. The data stem from a study of PD-1 blockade in classical Hodgkin lymphoma. The study's findings and limits: Newly diagnosed patients and complete responders had comparable diversity at baseline. CD4+ but not CD8+ TCR diversity rose significantly by C4D1. Excluded were patients who started nivolumab under 1 year after ASCT, a group that had lower diversity. Possibly reflecting disease activity or prior therapy, repertoire differences have causes that remain undefined.

This clonotype was obtained from a human donor with classical Hodgkin lymphoma. The chain links TRBV25-1 to TRBJ2-5, with TRBD2 matching over 8 bases. This specimen consisted of peripheral blood mononuclear cells (PBMCs), obtained before the fourth cycle of nivolumab. The CDR3 DNA reads as TGTGCCAGCAGTGAATGGGGAGCGGGAGAAGAGACCCAGTACTTC. The encoded protein is CASSEWGAGEETQYF.